A single sample gave rise to the 26 T cell receptor beta chains below, sequenced in a study of blood T cell repertoires in COVID-19. Repertoires were generated with immunoSEQ multiplex PCR, while TCRdb's copy carries only in-frame clones and drops some. The sample includes 300,000 or so clones, about 90% of them seen just once. Sequencing was performed on PBMCs or T cells enriched from blood (not recorded which). Receptors originate from a woman in her twenties or thirties who had recovered from COVID-19.

The rearrangement uses TRBV7-3 and TRBJ2-1, with 8 bases aligning to TRBD1. CDR3 length: 14 residues. Germline-derived CDR1 and CDR2 are SGHTA and FQGTGA. The trim removed 4 bases at V and 6 bases at J, leaving 5 bases unmatched. The CDR3 loop reads CASSSGTGGNEQFF. The DNA of the CDR3 is TGTGCCAGCAGCTCCGGGACAGGAGGCAATGAGCAGTTCTTC. Combining the CDR3 with reference TRBV7-3 and TRBJ2-1 gives the whole variable domain GAGVSQTPSNKVTEKGKYVELRCDPISGHTALYWYRQSLGQGPEFLIYFQGTGAADDSGLPNDRFFAVRPEGSVSTLKIQRTERGDSAVYLCASSSGTGGNEQFFGPGTRLTVL.

The chain recombines TRBV6-5 with TRBJ2-2; 7 bases are a match to TRBD1. CDR3 size: 13 residues. Trimming removed 4 bases from V and 6 bases from J; junction bases left unmatched: 2. Germline loops: CDR1 MNHEY, CDR2 SVGAGI. CDR3 DNA: TGTGCCAGCAGTTTAACAGGGGCCGGGGAGCTGTTTTTT. Protein sequence: CASSLTGAGELFF.

This clone occurred once. V gene TRBV7-3 combines with J gene TRBJ2-3; TRBD1 matches 8 bases. This CDR3 comprises 14 residues. Per the germline V gene, CDR1 is SGHTA and CDR2 is FQGTGA. V was pared by 5 bases and J by 3 bases, with 4 bases of the junction left unmatched. CDR3 DNA sequence: TGTGCCAGCAGCCCTGGACAGGGAACAGATACGCAGTATTTT. It codes for CASSPGQGTDTQYF. Variable domain in full (rest from reference TRBV7-3 and TRBJ2-3): GAGVSQTPSNKVTEKGKYVELRCDPISGHTALYWYRQSLGQGPEFLIYFQGTGAADDSGLPNDRFFAVRPEGSVSTLKIQRTERGDSAVYLCASSPGQGTDTQYFGPGTRLTVL.

V gene TRBV18 combines with J gene TRBJ1-6; no clear D gene. V lost 3 bases, J lost 9 bases, and 6 bases lay in between. The CDR3 totals 12 residues. Per germline, CDR1 KGHSH and CDR2 LQKENI. In DNA, the CDR3 is TGTGCCAGCTCACCGCTAGGTTCACCCCTCCACTTT. Residues: CASSPLGSPLHF.

As concerns this clone: Additional DNA sequences in this sample encode the identical CDR3. The chain couples TRBV30 to TRBJ1-2; 7 bases are shared with TRBD1. CDR3 length: 14 amino acids. With 0 bases clipped from V and 3 bases from J, the junction kept 4 bases outside the gene matches. Germline V gene data show CDR1 as GTSNPN and CDR2 as SVGIG (reference sequence). CDR3 sequence (DNA): TGTGCCTGGAGTGTCTCCAGGGGGGACTATGGCTACACCTTC. This codes for CAWSVSRGDYGYTF.

This clone was detected once. This chain connects TRBV5-8 to TRBJ1-3; D possibly corresponds to TRBD1 (6 bases). The CDR3 spans 16 residues. Per germline, CDR1 SGHTS and CDR2 YDEGEE. The V end was cut by 4 bases, the J end by 0 bases, with 14 bases between. CDR3 amino acids: CASSLRGRSSGNTIYF. In nucleotides, the CDR3 is TGTGCCAGCAGCCTCAGGGGCCGGAGCTCTGGAAACACCATATATTTT.

The chain has TRBV7-9 and TRBJ1-1; 7 nucleotides match TRBD1. Germline CDR1 is SEHNR and CDR2 is FQNEAQ (reference sequence). The CDR3 covers 14 residues. The V segment lost 5 bases and the J segment 6 bases; nucleotides outside the gene matches: 9. CDR3 nucleotides: TGTGCCAGCAGCACCGACAGGGTTAATCCTGAAGCTTTCTTT. It translates to CASSTDRVNPEAFF.

The CDR3, as DNA: TGTGCCAGTATACAGGGAGCTGAAGCTTTCTTT. The encoded protein is CASIQGAEAFF. V and J are TRBV27 and TRBJ1-1, with D perhaps TRBD1 (6 bases). V gave up 9 bases and J gave up 6 bases, with 11 bases separating them. In germline, CDR1 is MNHEY, CDR2 SMNVEV (reference sequence). The length of the CDR3 is 11 residues.

The CDR3 nucleotides read TGTGCCAGCAGCTTAGATTTGGGGACAGGGGCAGATACGCAGTATTTT. It encodes CASSLDLGTGADTQYF. V and J are TRBV11-3 and TRBJ2-3; the match to TRBD1 covers 10 bases. The CDR3 consists of 16 residues. The V gene's germline CDR1 is SGHNT and CDR2 YENEEA. V was pared by 0 bases and J by 4 bases, with 4 bases of the junction left unmatched.

The V gene is TRBV14, the J gene TRBJ1-1; the match to TRBD1 covers 7 bases. CDR3 length: 13 amino acids. Germline V lookup: CDR1 SGHDN, CDR2 FVKESK. Trimming removed 1 base from V and 11 bases from J; junction bases left unmatched: 7. This CDR3 is CASSQVTGDGAFF. In nucleotides, the CDR3 is TGTGCCAGCAGCCAAGTAACAGGGGACGGCGCTTTCTTT.

V gene TRBV5-6 combines with J gene TRBJ2-7; a possible D gene is TRBD2 (5 bases). V was shortened by 3 bases and J by 7 bases, with 11 bases between the two germline ends. Germline CDR1 is SGHDT and CDR2 is YYEEEE. The CDR3 length is 12 residues. CDR3 sequence (DNA): TGTGCCAGCAGCTCCTCAACGGGGGAGCAGTACTTC. This codes for CASSSSTGEQYF.

Concerning this clone itself: This specimen includes other DNA sequences encoding the same CDR3. The chain combines TRBV10-2 with TRBJ1-1; the match to TRBD1 covers 9 bases. Looked up from germline, CDR1 is WSHSY and CDR2 is SAAADI. The J segment lost 4 bases and the V segment lost 6 bases, leaving 6 bases of the junction unmatched. The CDR3 covers 14 residues. The CDR3 here is CASRRTGEVTEAFF. CDR3 nucleotide sequence: TGCGCCAGCAGGAGGACAGGGGAAGTCACTGAAGCTTTCTTT.

The chain uses TRBV30 and TRBJ1-6, with TRBD1 matching 8 bases. This CDR3 comprises 15 residues. CDR1 and CDR2 from the germline V gene are GTSNPN and SVGIG (reference sequence). Unmatched junction bases numbered 5, after V lost 2 bases and J lost 5 bases. The CDR3 sequence: CAWSTRTGNNSPLHF. For the CDR3, the DNA is TGTGCCTGGAGTACCCGGACAGGGAATAATTCACCCCTCCACTTT.

To note about this clone: The same CDR3 arises from other DNA sequences in this sample as well. J is TRBJ2-2 and V is TRBV5-4; perhaps TRBD1 as D (6 bases). The germline V gene has CDR1 SGHNT and CDR2 YYREEE (reference sequence). Trimming shortened V by 4 bases and J by 4 bases, and 17 bases separated the two germline ends. This CDR3 is built from 16 residues. The CDR3 DNA is TGTGCCAGCAGCGACCCGACAGGAGTGGTCACCGGGGAGCTGTTTTTT. This codes for CASSDPTGVVTGELFF.

This clone has just one count. The chain has TRBV27 and TRBJ2-2; D gene ambiguous. The CDR3 length is 14 residues. V lost 3 bases to trimming and J lost 1 base, with 6 bases between them. Germline V gives CDR1 MNHEY, CDR2 SMNVEV (reference sequence). CDR3 sequence reads: CASSFRWNTGELFF. The CDR3, as DNA: TGTGCCAGCAGTTTCAGATGGAACACCGGGGAGCTGTTTTTT.

The chain employs TRBV18 and TRBJ2-1, with D perhaps matching TRBD2 (5 bases). The CDR3 consists of 13 residues. Trimming removed 0 bases at V and 10 bases at J, with 10 bases between. Per the germline V gene, CDR1 is KGHSH and CDR2 is LQKENI. This CDR3 is CASSPPEGREQFF. CDR3 DNA: TGTGCCAGCTCACCACCCGAGGGTCGGGAGCAGTTCTTC.

The chain combines TRBV7-8 with TRBJ2-1; 10 nucleotides line up with TRBD1. The germline V gene encodes CDR1 SGHVS and CDR2 FQNEAQ. The CDR3 sequence is 16 residues long. V shed 5 bases and J 2 bases; nucleotides not matched to a gene: 6. The CDR3 nucleotides read TGTGCCAGCAGCAAGCGGACAGGGGGAACCTACAATGAGCAGTTCTTC. As protein: CASSKRTGGTYNEQFF.

The V call is TRBV20-1, the J call TRBJ1-1, with D perhaps TRBD1 (6 bases). V gave up 0 bases and J gave up 10 bases, with 9 bases separating them. The CDR3 is 11 residues long. Per the germline V gene, CDR1 is DFQATT and CDR2 is SNEGSKA (reference sequence). CDR3 residues: CSARDLGAAFF. CDR3 coding DNA: TGCAGTGCTAGAGATCTGGGGGCAGCTTTCTTT.

This rearrangement joins TRBV19 to TRBJ1-1; D perhaps matches TRBD1 (5 bases). The CDR3 is 14 residues long. Germline lookup yields CDR1 LNHDA and CDR2 SQIVND (reference sequence). V lost 5 bases, J lost 1 base, and 11 bases lay in between. The chain's CDR3 is CASSASGANTEAFF. The CDR3 nucleotides are TGTGCCAGTAGTGCCTCTGGGGCGAACACTGAAGCTTTCTTT.

The V and J genes are TRBV5-1 and TRBJ1-2, with 7 bases identical to TRBD1. CDR3 length: 15 amino acids. Trimming cost V 4 bases and J 4 bases; bases outside gene matches: 10. Germline V gene sequence: CDR1 SGHRS, CDR2 YFSETQ. CDR3 sequence: CASSPSPGGGYGYTF. For the CDR3, the DNA is TGCGCCAGCAGCCCGAGTCCAGGGGGAGGCTATGGCTACACCTTC.

The chain combines TRBV4-2 with TRBJ1-2, with D unclear. Germline lookup yields CDR1 LGHNA and CDR2 YNFKEQ. The V end lost 0 bases, the J end lost 2 bases, and 13 bases lay between the germline ends. The CDR3 length is 16 residues. CDR3 bases: TGTGCCAGCAGCCAAGATGACACGGTGGAAAACTATGGCTACACCTTC. It codes for CASSQDDTVENYGYTF.

This clone was counted a single time. J is TRBJ2-3 and V is TRBV7-3, with 12 bases matching TRBD2. This CDR3 spans 16 amino acids. Germline CDR1 reads SGHTA; CDR2 reads FQGTGA. The trim removed 5 bases at V and 2 bases at J, leaving 5 bases unmatched. This CDR3 reads CASSLGLAGYTDTQYF. CDR3 in DNA: TGTGCCAGCAGCCTCGGACTAGCGGGGTACACAGATACGCAGTATTTT.

V gene TRBV12-3 or TRBV12-4 combines with J gene TRBJ2-3; the D gene is possibly TRBD2 (5 bases). V was shortened by 5 bases and J by 14 bases, with 17 bases between the two germline ends. The CDR3 has 12 amino acids. CDR3 in amino acids: CASSRGRVRAYF. The CDR3 bases are TGTGCCAGCAGTCGAGGGCGGGTACGGGCGTATTTT.

This sequence joins TRBV10-3 and TRBJ2-1; 8 bases are a match to TRBD1. The junction had 5 bases not matched to a gene; V was cut back by 4 bases and J by 3 bases. The CDR3 has 15 residues. From germline, CDR1 is ENHRY and CDR2 SYGVKD. The DNA for the CDR3 is TGTGCCATCAGTGCCGGGGACAGGAACTACAATGAGCAGTTCTTC. Translation: CAISAGDRNYNEQFF.

This chain links TRBV11-2 with TRBJ1-1, with a tentative D call TRBD1 (5 bases). This CDR3 has 18 amino acids. Germline loops: CDR1 SGHAT, CDR2 FQNNGV. Trimming pared 1 base from V and 0 bases from J, leaving 18 bases between. CDR3 in amino acids: CASSLVWGRGYMNTEAFF. DNA for the CDR3: TGTGCCAGCAGCTTAGTCTGGGGTAGGGGATACATGAACACTGAAGCTTTCTTT.

The V gene is TRBV2, the J gene TRBJ1-1; tentatively, D is TRBD1 (6 bases). The CDR3 has 15 residues. Germline V lookup: CDR1 SNHLY, CDR2 FYNNEI. V was clipped by 6 bases and J by 0 bases, with 14 bases between them. The CDR3 sequence is CASRLRGGMNTEAFF. The CDR3 DNA is TGTGCCAGCAGGCTCAGGGGTGGGATGAACACTGAAGCTTTCTTT.